The clone carrying this TCR beta chain occurred many times. Its specificity is unknown. TCR libraries were built in bulk with a published protocol and specific TCR primers. TCRdb ran MiXCR on the PCR reads and lists one entry per CDR3 protein. The sample contains just under 650,000 distinct CDR3 sequences, nearly 20% of which appear only once. This entry belongs to a study of molecular identifiers for immune sequencing clone quantification. Whole-study context: In replicates, the authors split RNA from approximately 20,000 or 98,000 naive CD8 cells five ways and sequenced four. General study points: More than 97% of effector molecules, versus under 1% of naive-cell molecules, belonged to clones above 20 RNA copies.

Germline loops: CDR1 MGHDK, CDR2 SYGVNS. V lost 1 base to trimming and J lost 4 bases, with 7 bases between them. The CDR3 is made up of 13 amino acids. The chain uses TRBV25-1 and TRBJ2-5; a weak D match, TRBD1 (6 bases). Sequenced input: naive CD8+ T cells from blood, with Jurkat cell RNA spiked in. Subset indicated: FACS-sorted CD8+CD4-CCR7+CD45RA+ naive T cells. The TCR sequence derives from a human donor in good health. Some libraries in this study had Jurkat cell RNA spiked in. The CDR3 protein is CASSESGAETQYF. CDR3 nucleotide sequence: TGTGCCAGCAGTGAATCAGGGGCAGAGACCCAGTACTTC. Based on the CDR3 plus reference TRBV25-1 and TRBJ2-5, the full variable domain is EADIYQTPRYLVIGTGKKITLECSQTMGHDKMYWYQQDPGMELHLIHYSYGVNSTEKGDLSSESTVSRIRTEHFPLTLESARPSHTSQYLCASSESGAETQYFGPGTRLLVL.